This TCR beta chain was sequenced during a study of T-cell reconstitution after alpha-beta-depleted transplantation in children. The study's findings and limits: The origin of high day-60 TCRbeta diversity in some patients lay in surviving recipient T cells and thymic progenitors. Alpha-beta T cells present about two months after transplant were reported to originate from several hundred expanded graft clones. At one year after transplant, newly produced T cells mostly accounted for T-cell counts and diversity.

Unique molecular identifiers were used to barcode this TCRbeta library. TCRdb analysed the PCR reads with MiXCR anew, one entry per CDR3 protein. Seen here are tens of thousands of distinct CDR3 sequences, nearly 9.5% observed once, and the top ten hold about 26%. Trimming left V 4 bases short and J 6 bases short, with 6 bases between. The CDR3 is 12 amino acids. Germline V lookup: CDR1 MGHRA, CDR2 YSYEKL. This clonotype showed up many times. Its antigen is as yet unknown. The sequence was obtained from a male patient between 2 and 15 years old who had a stem cell transplant for chronic granulomatous disease, so the T cells may come from the graft donor. The specimen was PBMCs, mostly from graft donor cells, collected 60 days after TCRalphabeta/CD19-depleted stem cell transplant. V and J are TRBV4-1 and TRBJ2-2, with D perhaps matching TRBD1 or TRBD2 (5 bases each). The CDR3 DNA reads as TGCGCCAGCAGCCTGGGGGCCGGGGAGCTGTTTTTT. Its protein is CASSLGAGELFF.